The 14 T cell receptor beta chains presented below share a single source sample, sequenced in a study of shared T cell receptors in the human thymus. Only in-frame clones appear in the TCRdb table, and some are missing; sequencing was by immunoSEQ multiplex PCR. This table has hundreds of thousands of clones, more than 85% appearing once. The sequencing sample was made of thymocytes. The source is a human donor.

The rearrangement joins TRBV7-2 to TRBJ2-7; 9 bases align to TRBD1. Trimming took 3 bases from V and 6 from J; bases not matched to a gene: 12. The CDR3 length is 16 residues. CDR1 is SGHTA and CDR2 is FQGNSA in the germline V gene. The DNA for the CDR3 is TGTGCCAGCAGCTTCAATTCATGGACAGGGGAATTCGAGCAGTACTTC. Translation gives CASSFNSWTGEFEQYF. The variable domain in full, completed from reference TRBV7-2 and TRBJ2-7, reads GAGVSQSPSNKVTEKGKDVELRCDPISGHTALYWYRQSLGQGLEFLIYFQGNSAPDKSGLPSDRFSAERTGGSVSTLTIQRTQQEDSAVYLCASSFNSWTGEFEQYFGPGTRLTVT.

DNA of the CDR3: TGTGCCAGCAGTGATGGTTCTAGCGGGGGGACCCAGTACTTC. Protein: CASSDGSSGGTQYF. V usage is TRBV2 and J usage is TRBJ2-5; TRBD2 aligns across 10 bases. CDR1 is SNHLY and CDR2 is FYNNEI in the germline V gene. CDR3 size: 14 residues. V lost 3 bases and J lost 7; bases outside the gene matches: 5.

The chain joins TRBV5-6 to TRBJ2-7; D gene ambiguous. The CDR3 is 13 amino acids. The germline V and J ends were trimmed by 0 bases and 2 bases, with 6 bases remaining between them. Per germline, CDR1 SGHDT and CDR2 YYEEEE. DNA for the CDR3: TGTGCCAGCAGCTTGGTACTGACCTACGAGCAGTACTTC. It specifies CASSLVLTYEQYF. The variable domain in full, with the rest retrieved from reference TRBV5-6 and TRBJ2-7, is DAGVTQSPTHLIKTRGQQVTLRCSPKSGHDTVSWYQQALGQGPQFIFQYYEEEERQRGNFPDRFSGHQFPNYSSELNVNALLLGDSALYLCASSLVLTYEQYFGPGTRLTVT.

The genes are TRBV28 and TRBJ1-1; TRBD1 is a possible D gene (6 bases). From germline, CDR1 is MDHEN and CDR2 SYDVKM. There are 19 residues in the CDR3. Trimming left V 3 bases short and J 1 base short, with 24 bases between. The CDR3 sequence is CASSFEGHTHQERNTEAFF. CDR3 in DNA: TGTGCCAGCAGTTTTGAGGGACATACACATCAGGAGCGGAACACTGAAGCTTTCTTT.

The gene calls are TRBV9 and TRBJ2-1, with a weak D call TRBD2 (5 bases). Germline V gene sequence: CDR1 SGDLS, CDR2 YYNGEE. The CDR3 spans 17 residues. V lost 3 bases and J lost 0, with 16 bases in between. This chain's CDR3 is CASSGAPGENSYNEQFF. The CDR3 nucleotides are TGTGCCAGCAGCGGAGCACCCGGGGAGAACTCCTACAATGAGCAGTTCTTC.

The V gene is TRBV28, the J gene TRBJ2-1; 9 bases agree with TRBD2. V lost 6 bases, J lost 6 bases, and 21 bases stayed unmatched. The CDR3 is 19 residues long. CDR1 and CDR2 (germline): MDHEN, SYDVKM. The CDR3 loop is CASSHLGSGRLGLSNEQFF. The CDR3 coding sequence is TGTGCCAGCAGCCATCTAGGTAGCGGGAGATTGGGGCTGTCCAATGAGCAGTTCTTC. Full variable domain (remainder filled in from reference TRBV28 and TRBJ2-1): DVKVTQSSRYLVKRTGEKVFLECVQDMDHENMFWYRQDPGLGLRLIYFSYDVKMKEKGDIPEGYSVSREKKERFSLILESASTNQTSMYLCASSHLGSGRLGLSNEQFFGPGTRLTVL.

The chain has TRBV10-3 and TRBJ2-7; the D is unclear. Germline V gene lookup returns CDR1 ENHRY and CDR2 SYGVKD. The V and J ends lost 3 bases and 1 base respectively, with 7 bases between them. CDR3 length: 13 residues. This CDR3 is CAISDSPSYEQYF. The CDR3 DNA is TGTGCCATCAGTGATTCTCCTTCCTACGAGCAGTACTTC.

The V call is TRBV5-5, the J call TRBJ1-4, with 7 bases fitting TRBD1. Unmatched junction bases numbered 3, after V lost 0 bases and J lost 4 bases. Germline V CDR1 and CDR2: SGHKS, YYEKEE (reference sequence). The CDR3 contains 15 residues. The CDR3 bases are TGTGCCAGCAGCTTGGTCTCAGGGGGTAATGAAAAACTGTTTTTT. Amino acids: CASSLVSGGNEKLFF.

The chain has TRBV7-7 and TRBJ2-3; 12 nucleotides agree with TRBD2. Trimming cost V 5 bases and J 4 bases; bases outside gene matches: 4. The CDR3 has 15 amino acids. CDR1 and CDR2 (germline): SSHAT, FNYEAQ (reference sequence). CDR3 sequence reads: CASSPSGRAADTQYF. CDR3 nucleotide sequence: TGTGCCAGCAGCCCTAGCGGGAGGGCCGCAGATACGCAGTATTTT.

The genes are TRBV27 and TRBJ2-1; the match to TRBD2 covers 9 bases. Germline loops: CDR1 MNHEY, CDR2 SMNVEV (reference sequence). V trimming: 5 bases; J trimming: 7 bases; junction bases outside the gene matches: 12. This CDR3 spans 16 amino acids. In DNA, the CDR3 is TGTGCCAGCAGTCCCTCAGCGGGAGGTCATGTAAATGAGCAGTTCTTC. As protein: CASSPSAGGHVNEQFF.

This clone was recorded once. This chain joins TRBV27 and TRBJ2-3, with 9 bases aligning to TRBD2. This CDR3 comprises 17 residues. Germline V gene sequence: CDR1 MNHEY, CDR2 SMNVEV (reference sequence). V dropped 6 bases and J dropped 2; count of bases not matched to a gene: 12. CDR3 coding DNA: TGTGCCAGCAGCGGCGGGAGGGCGAGGGGACTCACAGATACGCAGTATTTT. It specifies CASSGGRARGLTDTQYF.

The V and J genes are TRBV28 and TRBJ2-7, with no clear D. The V end was cut by 4 bases, the J end by 5 bases, with 6 bases between. The CDR3 length is 11 residues. Germline CDR1 is MDHEN and CDR2 is SYDVKM. In nucleotides, the CDR3 is TGTGCCAGCAGTTCAGTCCACGAGCAGTACTTC. This codes for CASSSVHEQYF. Full variable domain (rest looked up from reference TRBV28 and TRBJ2-7): DVKVTQSSRYLVKRTGEKVFLECVQDMDHENMFWYRQDPGLGLRLIYFSYDVKMKEKGDIPEGYSVSREKKERFSLILESASTNQTSMYLCASSSVHEQYFGPGTRLTVT.

The chain uses TRBV10-1 and TRBJ2-2; the D gene is possibly TRBD1 (6 bases). Trimming stripped 2 bases from V and 4 bases from J, with 11 bases between. This CDR3 is 15 amino acids long. Per germline, CDR1 WNHNN and CDR2 SYGVQD (reference sequence). For the CDR3, the DNA is TGCGCCAGCAGTGAGGGAGACAGGAGCACCGGGGAGCTGTTTTTT. It yields the protein CASSEGDRSTGELFF.

V gene TRBV25-1 combines with J gene TRBJ1-2; D gene uncertain. The CDR3 spans 15 residues. Trimming pared 6 bases from V and 6 bases from J, leaving 20 bases between. Looked up from germline, CDR1 is MGHDK and CDR2 is SYGVNS. This chain's CDR3 is CASSRTPLGSDGYTF. CDR3 DNA: TGTGCCAGCAGCAGGACCCCCTTGGGATCGGATGGCTACACCTTC.